One T cell receptor (beta chain) is described in this entry. The data derive from a study of blood T cell repertoires in COVID-19. Recruited during active infection, patients (from Seattle) were subsequently followed longitudinally. Per the germline V gene, CDR1 is LNHDA and CDR2 is SQIVND (reference sequence). CDR3 length equals 15 residues. V lost 3 bases and J lost 12; bases outside the gene matches: 14. Sequencing used immunoSEQ multiplex PCR; TCRdb keeps in-frame clones, though not all of them. The data show roughly 320,000 clones, with around 90% seen just once and roughly 6.1% held by the top ten.

The V call is TRBV19, the J call TRBJ2-1; the match to TRBD2 covers 7 bases. The TCR comes from a woman aged 45-59 years with COVID-19, enrolled during active disease. Sequences were obtained from peripheral blood. The CDR3 DNA is TGTGCCAGTAGTATGGGCCCACTAGCGCCCCGAGGGCAGTTCTTC. Its protein is CASSMGPLAPRGQFF. Combining the CDR3 with reference TRBV19 and TRBJ2-1 gives the whole variable domain DGGITQSPKYLFRKEGQNVTLSCEQNLNHDAMYWYRQDPGQGLRLIYYSQIVNDFQKGDIAEGYSVSREKKESFPLTVTSAQKNPTAFYLCASSMGPLAPRGQFFGPGTRLTVL.